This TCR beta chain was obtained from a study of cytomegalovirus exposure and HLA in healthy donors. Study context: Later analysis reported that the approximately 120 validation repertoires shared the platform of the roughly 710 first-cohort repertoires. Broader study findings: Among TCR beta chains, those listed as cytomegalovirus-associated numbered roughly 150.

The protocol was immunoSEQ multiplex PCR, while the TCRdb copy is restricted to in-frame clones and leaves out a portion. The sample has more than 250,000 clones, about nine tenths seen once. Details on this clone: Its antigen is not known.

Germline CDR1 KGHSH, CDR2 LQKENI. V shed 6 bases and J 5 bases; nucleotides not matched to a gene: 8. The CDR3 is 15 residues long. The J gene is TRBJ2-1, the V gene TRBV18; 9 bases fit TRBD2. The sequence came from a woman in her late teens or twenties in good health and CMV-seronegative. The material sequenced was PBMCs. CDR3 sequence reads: CASSPGTSRNNEQFF. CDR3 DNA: TGTGCCAGCTCGCCCGGGACTAGCAGGAACAATGAGCAGTTCTTC.